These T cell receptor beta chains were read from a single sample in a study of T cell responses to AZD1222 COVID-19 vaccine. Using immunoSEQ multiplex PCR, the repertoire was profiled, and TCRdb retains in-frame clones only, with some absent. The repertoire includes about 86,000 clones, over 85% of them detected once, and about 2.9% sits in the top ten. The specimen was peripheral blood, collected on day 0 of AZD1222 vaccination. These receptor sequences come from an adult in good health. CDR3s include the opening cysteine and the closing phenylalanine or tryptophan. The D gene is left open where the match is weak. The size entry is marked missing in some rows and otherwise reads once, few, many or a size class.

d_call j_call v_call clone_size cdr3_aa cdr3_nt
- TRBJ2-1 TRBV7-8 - CASSRRGTDPSSYNEQFF TGTGCCAGCAGCCGGAGAGGAACGGATCCCAGCTCCTACAATGAGCAGTTCTTC
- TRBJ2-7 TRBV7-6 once CASSLSGTYEQYF TGTGCCAGCAGCTTATCGGGAACCTACGAGCAGTACTTC
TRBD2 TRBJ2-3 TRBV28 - CASSFSLAGLTDTQYF TGTGCCAGCAGTTTCTCCCTAGCGGGGCTCACAGATACGCAGTATTTT
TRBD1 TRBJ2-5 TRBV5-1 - CASSPGQPVETQYF TGCGCCAGCAGCCCGGGACAGCCGGTAGAGACCCAGTACTTC
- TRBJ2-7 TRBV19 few CASSIGAADPYEQYF TGTGCCAGTAGTATCGGAGCAGCGGACCCCTACGAGCAGTACTTC
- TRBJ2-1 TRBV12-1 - CASSQFARACSYNEQFF TGTGCCAGCAGCCAGTTTGCCCGGGCGTGCTCCTACAATGAGCAGTTCTTC
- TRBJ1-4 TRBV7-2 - CASSLGPLGEKLFF TGTGCCAGCAGCTTAGGCCCCCTGGGAGAAAAACTGTTTTTT
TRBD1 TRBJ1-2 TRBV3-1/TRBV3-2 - CASRRQGFGYTF TGTGCCAGCAGGCGACAGGGATTCGGCTACACCTTC
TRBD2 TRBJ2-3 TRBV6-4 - CASSEGSAGGADTQYF TGTGCCAGCAGTGAAGGCTCTGCGGGAGGAGCAGATACGCAGTATTTT
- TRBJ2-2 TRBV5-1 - CASSSRQTGELFF TGCGCCAGCAGCTCCCGACAGACCGGGGAGCTGTTTTTT
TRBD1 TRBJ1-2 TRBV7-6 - CASSLNRGPYDGYTF TGTGCCAGCAGCCTAAACAGGGGGCCCTACGATGGCTACACCTTC
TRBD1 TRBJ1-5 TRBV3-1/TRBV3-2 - CASSRSGGNQPQHF TGTGCCAGCAGCCGGTCAGGGGGGAATCAGCCCCAGCATTTT
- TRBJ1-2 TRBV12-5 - CASGFGNGYNYGYTF TGTGCTAGTGGTTTCGGTAATGGGTATAACTATGGCTACACCTTC
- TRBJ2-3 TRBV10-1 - CASSENIRGTQYF TGCGCCAGCAGTGAGAACATACGGGGCACGCAGTATTTT
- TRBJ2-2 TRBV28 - CASSFPQTGRGELFF TGTGCCAGCAGTTTCCCGCAGACAGGCCGCGGGGAGCTGTTTTTT
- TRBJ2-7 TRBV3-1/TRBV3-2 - CASSPSRGAYEQYF TGTGCCAGCAGCCCATCCCGCGGAGCCTACGAGCAGTACTTC
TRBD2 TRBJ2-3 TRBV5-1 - CASSLATSGYTDTQYF TGCGCCAGCAGCTTGGCGACTAGCGGCTACACAGATACGCAGTATTTT
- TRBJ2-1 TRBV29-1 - CSVGGLFYNEQFF TGCAGCGTTGGTGGCCTCTTTTACAATGAGCAGTTCTTC
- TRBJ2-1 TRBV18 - CASSPENEQFF TGTGCCAGCTCACCAGAGAATGAGCAGTTCTTC
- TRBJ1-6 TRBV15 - CATSRVGLGQGGSPLHF TGTGCCACCAGCAGAGTCGGGTTGGGGCAGGGAGGTTCGCCCCTCCACTTT
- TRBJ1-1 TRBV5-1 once CASSFTGQATMNTEAFF TGCGCCAGCAGCTTCACTGGGCAGGCAACCATGAACACTGAAGCTTTCTTT
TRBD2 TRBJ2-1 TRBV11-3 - CASSFRLAGRNEQFF TGTGCCAGCAGCTTTAGACTAGCGGGGAGGAATGAGCAGTTCTTC
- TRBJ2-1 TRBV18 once CASSPLDEQFF TGTGCCAGCTCACCACTGGATGAGCAGTTCTTC
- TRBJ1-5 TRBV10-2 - CASLLAWGRPQHF TGCGCCAGTCTCCTTGCCTGGGGGAGACCCCAGCATTTT
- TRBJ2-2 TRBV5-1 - CASSMGPPGTTGELFF TGCGCCAGCAGCATGGGGCCCCCAGGAACTACCGGGGAGCTGTTTTTT
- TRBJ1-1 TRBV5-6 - CASSLRGLNTEAFF TGTGCCAGCAGCTTGAGGGGACTAAACACTGAAGCTTTCTTT
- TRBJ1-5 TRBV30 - CAWSVGGVPQPQHF TGTGCCTGGAGTGTTGGCGGGGTGCCGCAGCCCCAGCATTTT
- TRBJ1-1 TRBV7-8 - CASSLGQALLLNTEAFF TGTGCCAGCAGCTTAGGACAGGCTTTATTATTGAACACTGAAGCTTTCTTT
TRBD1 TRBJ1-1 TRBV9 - CASSGSGGHTEAFF TGTGCCAGCAGCGGCTCAGGGGGACACACTGAAGCTTTCTTT
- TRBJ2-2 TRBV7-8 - CASSLGWRIGRNTGELFF TGTGCCAGCAGCTTAGGGTGGCGGATCGGAAGGAACACCGGGGAGCTGTTTTTT
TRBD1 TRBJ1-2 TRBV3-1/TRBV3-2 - CASSQWTGTYGYTF TGTGCCAGCAGCCAATGGACAGGGACCTATGGCTACACCTTC
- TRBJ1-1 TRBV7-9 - CASSLALTTEAFF TGTGCCAGCAGCTTAGCCTTGACCACTGAAGCTTTCTTT
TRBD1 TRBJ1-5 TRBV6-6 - CASSYGTGNSQPQHF TGTGCCAGCAGTTACGGGACAGGGAATAGTCAGCCCCAGCATTTT
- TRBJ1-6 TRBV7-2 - CASSPGRSSYNSPLHF TGTGCCAGCAGCCCCGGCAGGTCCTCCTATAATTCACCCCTCCACTTT
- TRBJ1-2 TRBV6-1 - CASSSRMGAGYTF TGTGCCAGCAGTTCGCGGATGGGGGCTGGCTACACCTTC
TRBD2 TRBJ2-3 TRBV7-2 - CASSEVASGTSTDTQYF TGTGCCAGCAGCGAAGTGGCTAGCGGAACTAGCACAGATACGCAGTATTTT
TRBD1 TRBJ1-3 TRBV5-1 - CASSRGGQGASGNTIYF TGCGCCAGCAGCCGAGGGGGACAGGGGGCATCTGGAAACACCATATATTTT
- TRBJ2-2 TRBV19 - CASSPRTVYTGELFF TGTGCCAGTAGTCCCAGGACAGTTTACACCGGGGAGCTGTTTTTT
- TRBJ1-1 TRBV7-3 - CASSLMMNTEAFF TGTGCCAGCAGCTTAATGATGAACACTGAAGCTTTCTTT
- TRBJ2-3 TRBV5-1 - CASSIATDTQYF TGCGCCAGCAGCATTGCCACAGATACGCAGTATTTT
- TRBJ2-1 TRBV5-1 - CASSFSLAHAPGEQFF TGCGCCAGCAGCTTCAGCCTAGCTCACGCTCCAGGTGAGCAGTTCTTC